What follows describes a single TCR beta chain. The data were obtained in a study of blood T cell repertoires in COVID-19. Study-wide background: Sites across the United States, Italy and Spain contributed samples from acute and convalescent COVID-19. The analysed material was cDNA or gDNA that came from T cells, B-cell-depleted T cells, or PBMCs.

Sequencing was performed with immunoSEQ multiplex PCR; in TCRdb, only in-frame clones are kept and a portion is missing. Of 90,000 to 130,000 clones listed, roughly 80% are singletons. Germline V gives CDR1 GTSNPN, CDR2 SVGIG (reference sequence). This CDR3 has 11 residues. The V and J ends lost 1 base and 15 bases, in that order; junction bases with no gene match: 6. The chain employs TRBV30 and TRBJ2-1; 7 positions agree with TRBD1. The TCR sequence derives from a woman aged 55-69 years with acute or convalescent COVID-19. Sequencing was performed on peripheral blood. The CDR3 DNA follows: TGTGCCTGGAGTGCCGGGACAGAAACGTTCTTC. Translation: CAWSAGTETFF.